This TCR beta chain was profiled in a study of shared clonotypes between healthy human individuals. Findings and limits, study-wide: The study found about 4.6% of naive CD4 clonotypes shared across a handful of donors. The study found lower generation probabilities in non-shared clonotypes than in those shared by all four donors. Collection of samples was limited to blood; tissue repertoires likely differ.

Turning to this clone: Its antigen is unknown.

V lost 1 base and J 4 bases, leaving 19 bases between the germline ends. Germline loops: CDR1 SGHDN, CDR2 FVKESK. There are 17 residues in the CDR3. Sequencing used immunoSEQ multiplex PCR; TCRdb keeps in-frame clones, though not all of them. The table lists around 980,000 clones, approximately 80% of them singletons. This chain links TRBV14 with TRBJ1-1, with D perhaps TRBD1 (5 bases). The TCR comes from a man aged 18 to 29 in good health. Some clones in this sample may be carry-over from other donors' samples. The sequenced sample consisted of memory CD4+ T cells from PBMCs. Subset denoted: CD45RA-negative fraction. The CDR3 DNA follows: TGTGCCAGCAGCCAAGCCCCCGGGGCGCTACGGCGCACTGAAGCTTTCTTT. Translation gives CASSQAPGALRRTEAFF.